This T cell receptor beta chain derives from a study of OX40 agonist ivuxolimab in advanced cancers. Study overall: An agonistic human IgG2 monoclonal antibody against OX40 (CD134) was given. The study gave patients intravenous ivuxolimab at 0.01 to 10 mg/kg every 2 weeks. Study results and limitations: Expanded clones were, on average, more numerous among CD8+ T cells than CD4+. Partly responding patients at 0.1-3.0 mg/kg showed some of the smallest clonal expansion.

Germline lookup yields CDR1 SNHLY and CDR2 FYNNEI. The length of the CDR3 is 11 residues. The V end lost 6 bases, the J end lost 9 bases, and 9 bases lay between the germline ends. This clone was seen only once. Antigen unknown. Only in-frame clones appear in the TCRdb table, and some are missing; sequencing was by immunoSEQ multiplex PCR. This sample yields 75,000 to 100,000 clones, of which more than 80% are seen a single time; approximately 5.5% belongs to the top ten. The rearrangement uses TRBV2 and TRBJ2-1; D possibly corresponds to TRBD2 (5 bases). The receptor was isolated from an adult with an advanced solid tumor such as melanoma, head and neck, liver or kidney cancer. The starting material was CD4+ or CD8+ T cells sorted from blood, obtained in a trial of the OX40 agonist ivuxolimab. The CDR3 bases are TGTGCCAGCAGAACTAGAGGTGAGCAGTTCTTC. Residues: CASRTRGEQFF.